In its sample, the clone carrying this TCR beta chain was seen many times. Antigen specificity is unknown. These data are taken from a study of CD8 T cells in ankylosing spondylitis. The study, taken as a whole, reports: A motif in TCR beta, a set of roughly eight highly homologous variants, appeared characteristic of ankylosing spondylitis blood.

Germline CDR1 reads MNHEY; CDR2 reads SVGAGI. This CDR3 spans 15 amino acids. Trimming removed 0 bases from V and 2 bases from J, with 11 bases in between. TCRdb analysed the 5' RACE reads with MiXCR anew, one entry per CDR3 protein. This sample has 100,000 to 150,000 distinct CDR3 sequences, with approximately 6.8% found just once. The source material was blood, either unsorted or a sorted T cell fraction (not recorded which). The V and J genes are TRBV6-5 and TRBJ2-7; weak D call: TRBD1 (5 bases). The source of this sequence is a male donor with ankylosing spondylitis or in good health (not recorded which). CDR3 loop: CASSYSPETAYEQYF. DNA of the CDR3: TGTGCCAGCAGTTACTCCCCGGAGACAGCCTACGAGCAGTACTTC.